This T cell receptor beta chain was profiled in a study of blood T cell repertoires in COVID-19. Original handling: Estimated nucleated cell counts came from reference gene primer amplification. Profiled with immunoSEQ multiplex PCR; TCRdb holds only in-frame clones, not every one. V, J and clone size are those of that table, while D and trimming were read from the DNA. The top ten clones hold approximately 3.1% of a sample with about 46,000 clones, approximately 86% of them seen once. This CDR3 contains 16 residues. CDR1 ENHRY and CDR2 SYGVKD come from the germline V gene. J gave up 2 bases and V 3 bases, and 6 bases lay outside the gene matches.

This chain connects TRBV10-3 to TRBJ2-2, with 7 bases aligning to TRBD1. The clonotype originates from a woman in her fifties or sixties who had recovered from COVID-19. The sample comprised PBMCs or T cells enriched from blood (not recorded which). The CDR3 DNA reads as TGTGCCATCAGTGAATTCGGGACAGATAACACCGGGGAGCTGTTTTTT. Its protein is CAISEFGTDNTGELFF.